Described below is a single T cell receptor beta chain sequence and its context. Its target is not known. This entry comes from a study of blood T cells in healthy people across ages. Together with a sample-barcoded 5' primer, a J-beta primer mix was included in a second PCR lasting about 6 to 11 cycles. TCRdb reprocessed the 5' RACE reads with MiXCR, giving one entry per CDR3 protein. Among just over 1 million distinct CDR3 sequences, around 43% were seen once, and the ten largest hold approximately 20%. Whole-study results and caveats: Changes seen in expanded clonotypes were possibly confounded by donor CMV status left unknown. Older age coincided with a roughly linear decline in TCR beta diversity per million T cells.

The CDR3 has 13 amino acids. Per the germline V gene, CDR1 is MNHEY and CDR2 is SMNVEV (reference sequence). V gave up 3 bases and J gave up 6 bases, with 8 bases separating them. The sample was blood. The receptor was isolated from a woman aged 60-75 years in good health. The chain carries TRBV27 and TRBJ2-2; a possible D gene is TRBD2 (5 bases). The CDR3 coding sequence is TGTGCCAGCAGTTTGCTCGGGGCCGGGGAGCTGTTTTTT. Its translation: CASSLLGAGELFF.